The following is a T cell receptor (beta chain) sequence with its context. Its antigen is still unknown. These data originate in a study of CD8+ T cells in alopecia areata. RNA, once extracted, was reverse transcribed into cDNA for use as the sequencing template. Sequencing used immunoSEQ multiplex PCR; TCRdb keeps in-frame clones, though not all of them. The table has under 95,000 clones, about two thirds seen once. Study-wide results and limits: In scalp and blood, many expanded lesional clones persisted during tofacitinib. Scalp data also include sequences from resident alphabeta T cells of normal skin. How baseline CD8+ expansion relates to response remains uncertain (there was one nonresponder).

Looked up from germline, CDR1 is SNHLY and CDR2 is FYNNEI. This CDR3 has 15 amino acids. V shed 1 base, J shed 6 bases, and the junction held 8 bases outside the gene matches. Treatment given: oral pan-JAK inhibitor, 5-10 mg twice daily. Cell sorting on a FACSAria was used to separate CD4+ and CD8+ T cells from the PBMCs. Sequenced here: CD8+ T cells sorted from blood, sampled around week 44, from a patient treated with tofacitinib. The rearrangement joins TRBV2 to TRBJ1-1; 7 nucleotides match TRBD1. The sequence derives from a human donor with alopecia areata. The DNA for the CDR3 is TGTGCCAGCAGTGAAGGTGAGCCAGGGGGATCTGAAGCTTTCTTT. Amino acid sequence: CASSEGEPGGSEAFF.